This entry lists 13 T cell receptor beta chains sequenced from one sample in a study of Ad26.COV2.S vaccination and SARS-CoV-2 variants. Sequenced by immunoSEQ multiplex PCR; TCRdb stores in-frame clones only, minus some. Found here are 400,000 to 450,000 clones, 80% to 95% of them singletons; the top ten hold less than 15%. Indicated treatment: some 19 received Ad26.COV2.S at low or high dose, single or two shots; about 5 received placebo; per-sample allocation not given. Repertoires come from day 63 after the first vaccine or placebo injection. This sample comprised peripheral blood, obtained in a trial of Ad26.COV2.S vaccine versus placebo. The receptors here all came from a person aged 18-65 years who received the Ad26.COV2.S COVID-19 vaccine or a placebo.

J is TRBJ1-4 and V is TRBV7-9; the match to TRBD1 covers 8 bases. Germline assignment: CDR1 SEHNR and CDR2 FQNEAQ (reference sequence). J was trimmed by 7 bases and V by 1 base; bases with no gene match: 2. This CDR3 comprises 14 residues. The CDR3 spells CASSLGTGSEKLFF. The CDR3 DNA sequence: TGTGCCAGCAGCTTAGGGACAGGGTCTGAAAAACTGTTTTTT.

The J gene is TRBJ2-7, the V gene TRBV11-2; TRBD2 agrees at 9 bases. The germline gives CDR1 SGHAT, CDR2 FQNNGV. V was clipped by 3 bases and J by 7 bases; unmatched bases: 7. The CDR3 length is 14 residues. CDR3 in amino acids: CASSLGAGGGEQYF. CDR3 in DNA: TGTGCCAGCAGCTTGGGAGCGGGAGGCGGAGAGCAGTACTTC.

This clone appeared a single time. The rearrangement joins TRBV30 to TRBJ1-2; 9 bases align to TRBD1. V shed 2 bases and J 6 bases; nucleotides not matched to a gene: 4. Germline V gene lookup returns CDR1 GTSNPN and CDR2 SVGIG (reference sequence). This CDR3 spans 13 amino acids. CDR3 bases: TGTGCCTGGAGTCCCGGGACAGGGCATGGCTACACCTTC. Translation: CAWSPGTGHGYTF.

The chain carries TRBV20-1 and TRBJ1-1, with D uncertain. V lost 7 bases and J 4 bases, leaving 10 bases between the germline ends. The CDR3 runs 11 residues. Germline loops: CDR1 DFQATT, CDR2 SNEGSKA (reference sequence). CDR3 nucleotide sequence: TGCAGTGTTGTCAGGAGCACTGAAGCTTTCTTT. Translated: CSVVRSTEAFF.

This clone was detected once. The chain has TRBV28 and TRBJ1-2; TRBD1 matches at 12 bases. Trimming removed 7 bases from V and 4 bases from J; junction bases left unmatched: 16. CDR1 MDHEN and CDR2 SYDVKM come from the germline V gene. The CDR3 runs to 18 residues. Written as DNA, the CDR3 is TGTGCCAGCATCCTCCGGGACAGGGGGCGGCCTGGAACCTATGGCTACACCTTC. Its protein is CASILRDRGRPGTYGYTF.

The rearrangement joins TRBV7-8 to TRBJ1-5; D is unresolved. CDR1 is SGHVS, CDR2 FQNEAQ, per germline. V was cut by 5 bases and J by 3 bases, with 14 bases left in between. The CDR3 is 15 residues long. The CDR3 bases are TGTGCCAGCAGCCCCGACCAAGGCGACAATCAGCCCCAGCATTTT. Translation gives CASSPDQGDNQPQHF.

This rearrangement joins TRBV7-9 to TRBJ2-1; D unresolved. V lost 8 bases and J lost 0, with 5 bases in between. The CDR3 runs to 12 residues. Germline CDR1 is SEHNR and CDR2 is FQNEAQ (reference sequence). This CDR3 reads CASRDSYNEQFF. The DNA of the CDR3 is TGTGCCAGCCGTGACTCCTACAATGAGCAGTTCTTC. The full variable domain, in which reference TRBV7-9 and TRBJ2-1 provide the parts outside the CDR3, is DTGVSQNPRHKITKRGQNVTFRCDPISEHNRLYWYRQTLGQGPEFLTYFQNEAQLEKSRLLSDRFSAERPKGSFSTLEIQRTEQGDSAMYLCASRDSYNEQFFGPGTRLTVL.

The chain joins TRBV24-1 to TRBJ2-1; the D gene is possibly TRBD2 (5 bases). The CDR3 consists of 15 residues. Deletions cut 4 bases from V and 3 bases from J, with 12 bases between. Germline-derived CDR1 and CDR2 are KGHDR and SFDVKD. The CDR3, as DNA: TGTGCCACCAGTGAAAACGGGAAGGACTACAATGAGCAGTTCTTC. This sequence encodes CATSENGKDYNEQFF.

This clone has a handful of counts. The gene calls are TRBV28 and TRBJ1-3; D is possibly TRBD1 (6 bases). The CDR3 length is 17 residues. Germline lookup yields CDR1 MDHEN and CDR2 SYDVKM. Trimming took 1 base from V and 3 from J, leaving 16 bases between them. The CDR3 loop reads CASSLFEAGAGGNTIYF. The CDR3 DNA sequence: TGTGCCAGCAGTTTATTTGAGGCGGGGGCAGGTGGAAACACCATATATTTT.

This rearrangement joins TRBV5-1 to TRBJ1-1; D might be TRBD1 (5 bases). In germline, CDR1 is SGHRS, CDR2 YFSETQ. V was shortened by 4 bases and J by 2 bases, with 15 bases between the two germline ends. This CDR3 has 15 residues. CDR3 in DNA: TGCGCCAGCAGCGGAAGATCGGGGGTTAACACTGAAGCTTTCTTT. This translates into CASSGRSGVNTEAFF.

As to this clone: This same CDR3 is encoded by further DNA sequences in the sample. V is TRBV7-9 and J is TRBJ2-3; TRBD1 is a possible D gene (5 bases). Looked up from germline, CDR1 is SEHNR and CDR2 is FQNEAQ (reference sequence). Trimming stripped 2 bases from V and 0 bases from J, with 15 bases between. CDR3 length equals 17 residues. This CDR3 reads CASSLSDSGPSTDTQYF. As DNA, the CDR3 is TGTGCCAGCAGCTTAAGTGACAGTGGCCCTAGCACAGATACGCAGTATTTT.

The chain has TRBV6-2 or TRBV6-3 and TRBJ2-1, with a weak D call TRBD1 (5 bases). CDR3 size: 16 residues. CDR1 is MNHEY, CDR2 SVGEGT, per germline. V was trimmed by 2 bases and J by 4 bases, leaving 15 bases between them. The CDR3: CASSYIAGSRYNEQFF. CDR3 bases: TGTGCCAGCAGTTACATAGCAGGGTCCCGATACAATGAGCAGTTCTTC.

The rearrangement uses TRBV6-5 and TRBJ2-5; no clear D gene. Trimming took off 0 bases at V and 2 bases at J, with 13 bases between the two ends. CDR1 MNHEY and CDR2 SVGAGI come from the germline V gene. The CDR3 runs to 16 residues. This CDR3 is CASSYSSLKAQETQYF. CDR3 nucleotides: TGTGCCAGCAGTTACTCTAGTCTAAAGGCACAAGAGACCCAGTACTTC.